Following are 5 T cell receptor beta chains from one sample sequenced in a study of post-analysis software for immune sequencing data. Unique molecular identifiers were carried by the TCR beta cDNA libraries. TCRdb redid the calling of the PCR reads with MiXCR, one entry per CDR3 protein. The sample shows hundreds of thousands of distinct CDR3 sequences, 55% to 70% of them seen only once. The antigens for these receptors are not known. Study-wide results and caveats: The study found TRBV5-6, TRBV5-1 and TRBV20-1 among a few TRBV segments more frequent in patients than controls.

The sequencing sample was made of blood. Receptors originate from a girl aged 2 to 10 with multiple sclerosis.

V and J are TRBV10-1 and TRBJ2-5, with D possibly being TRBD2 (6 bases). V was pared by 6 bases and J by 13 bases, with 21 bases between. The CDR3 consists of 13 residues. Germline CDR1 and CDR2: WNHNN and SYGVQD (reference sequence). In nucleotides, the CDR3 is TGCGCCAGCAGCCGGGACGCTTGGGGGGAGCGGTACTTC. This encodes CASSRDAWGERYF.

This clonotype was seen a handful of times. The rearrangement uses TRBV5-6 and TRBJ2-1; no firm D call. CDR3 length: 13 residues. V lost 0 bases to trimming and J lost 6 bases, with 7 bases between them. Germline CDR1 reads SGHDT; CDR2 reads YYEEEE. The CDR3 region is CASSLVVSNEQFF. The CDR3 coding sequence is TGTGCCAGCAGCTTGGTTGTCTCCAATGAGCAGTTCTTC.

The chain couples TRBV5-1 to TRBJ2-7, with 11 bases fitting TRBD2. The CDR3 contains 14 residues. Germline CDR1 is SGHRS and CDR2 is YFSETQ. Trimming took 0 bases from V and 6 from J; bases not matched to a gene: 2. The CDR3 DNA sequence: TGCGCCAGCAGCTTGGCCGGACTAGCGGGCGAGCAGTACTTC. Translation gives CASSLAGLAGEQYF.

The chain combines TRBV6-2 or TRBV6-3 with TRBJ2-5; 9 bases match TRBD1. V lost 2 bases and J lost 3; bases outside the gene matches: 7. The germline V gene encodes CDR1 MNHEY and CDR2 SVGEGT. This CDR3 is built from 16 residues. CDR3 residues: CASSYLGTGQEETQYF. The CDR3 DNA sequence: TGTGCCAGCAGTTACCTCGGGACAGGGCAAGAAGAGACCCAGTACTTC.

This rearrangement joins TRBV11-3 to TRBJ2-2; D unresolved. From germline, CDR1 is SGHNT and CDR2 YENEEA. The V end lost 4 bases, the J end lost 4 bases, and 10 bases lay between the germline ends. The CDR3 covers 14 residues. The CDR3 protein is CASSSAIGTGELFF. CDR3 in DNA: TGTGCCAGCAGCTCCGCTATCGGCACCGGGGAGCTGTTTTTT.